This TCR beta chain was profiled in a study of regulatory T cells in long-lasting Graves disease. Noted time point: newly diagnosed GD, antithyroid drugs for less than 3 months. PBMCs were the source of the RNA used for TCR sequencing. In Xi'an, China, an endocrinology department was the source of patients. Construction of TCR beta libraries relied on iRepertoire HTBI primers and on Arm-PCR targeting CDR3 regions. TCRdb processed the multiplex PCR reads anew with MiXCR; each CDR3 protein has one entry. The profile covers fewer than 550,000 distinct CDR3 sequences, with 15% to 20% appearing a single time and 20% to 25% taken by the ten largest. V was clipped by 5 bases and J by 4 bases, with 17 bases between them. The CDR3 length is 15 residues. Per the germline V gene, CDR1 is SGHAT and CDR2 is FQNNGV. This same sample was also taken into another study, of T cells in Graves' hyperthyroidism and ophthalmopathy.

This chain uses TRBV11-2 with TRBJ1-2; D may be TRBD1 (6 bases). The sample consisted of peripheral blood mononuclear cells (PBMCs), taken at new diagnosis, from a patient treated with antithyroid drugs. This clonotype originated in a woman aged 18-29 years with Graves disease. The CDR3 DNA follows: TGTGCCAGCAGCATCACGGGACACTTTTCCTATGGCTACACCTTC. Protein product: CASSITGHFSYGYTF.